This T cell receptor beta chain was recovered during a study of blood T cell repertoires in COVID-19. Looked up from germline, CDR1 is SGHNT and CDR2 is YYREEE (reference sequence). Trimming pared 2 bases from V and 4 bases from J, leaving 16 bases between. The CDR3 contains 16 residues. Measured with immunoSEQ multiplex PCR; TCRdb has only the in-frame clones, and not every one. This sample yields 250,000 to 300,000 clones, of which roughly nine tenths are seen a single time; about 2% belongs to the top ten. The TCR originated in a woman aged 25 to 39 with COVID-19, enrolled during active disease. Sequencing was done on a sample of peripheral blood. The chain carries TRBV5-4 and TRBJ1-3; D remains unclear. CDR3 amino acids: CASSFDGEASGNTIYF. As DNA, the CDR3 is TGTGCCAGCAGCTTCGACGGGGAGGCGTCCGGAAACACCATATATTTT.